This record covers a single T cell receptor (beta chain). The data were taken from a study of blood T cell repertoires in COVID-19. Study context: Acute-phase and convalescent COVID-19 samples originated in the United States, Italy and Spain.

This CDR3 is built from 15 residues. The V gene's germline CDR1 is MRHNA and CDR2 SNTAGT. Losses at the gene ends were 3 bases for V and 4 bases for J; bases not matched to a gene: 5. In the study's own analysis: Reference gene primers were amplified, and this amplification served to estimate nucleated cell counts. Assay: immunoSEQ multiplex PCR; the TCRdb copy retains only in-frame clones and omits some. V and J calls and clone size follow that table, whereas D and trimming were derived from the DNA. The sample has about 150,000 clones; 75% to 90% are singletons. The sequenced sample consisted of peripheral blood. V is TRBV6-4 and J is TRBJ2-2, with 7 bases aligning to TRBD1. This TCR was sampled from an older woman with active COVID-19. The CDR3: CASSDQGGSTGELFF. CDR3 DNA sequence: TGTGCCAGCAGTGATCAAGGGGGCAGCACCGGGGAGCTGTTTTTT.